The 10 T cell receptor beta chains below all came from one sample that was sequenced in a study of long-term antiretroviral therapy in people with HIV. The run of the v3.0 immunoSEQ assay was at survey level. Data came from immunoSEQ multiplex PCR; TCRdb stores just in-frame clones and leaves some out. The sample holds about 19,000 clones, 79% seen once. The sample was unsorted PBMCs, taken at the start of antiretroviral therapy, before treatment. The receptor source for this set is a man aged 18 to 35 with HIV.

V and J are TRBV19 and TRBJ1-5, with TRBD1 identical over 7 bases. CDR3 length equals 15 residues. V was clipped by 7 bases and J by 0 bases; unmatched bases: 6. CDR1 and CDR2 from the germline V gene are LNHDA and SQIVND (reference sequence). The CDR3 region is CASTAGGYSNQPQHF. The CDR3 region has the DNA TGTGCCAGTACGGCAGGGGGGTATAGCAATCAGCCCCAGCATTTT.

This clone was detected only once. The chain is built from TRBV15 and TRBJ2-1; D possibly corresponds to TRBD2 (6 bases). Germline V gives CDR1 LNHNV, CDR2 YYDKDF (reference sequence). This CDR3 is 17 amino acids long. Trimming left V 2 bases short and J 0 bases short, with 14 bases between. The chain's CDR3 is CATSRSRGNPSYNEQFF. The CDR3 nucleotides read TGTGCCACCAGCAGATCCCGCGGGAACCCCTCCTACAATGAGCAGTTCTTC.

CDR3 protein: CASRFSVAKNIQYF. CDR3 sequence (DNA): TGTGCCAGCCGGTTTTCGGTGGCCAAAAACATTCAGTACTTC. This chain connects TRBV6-5 to TRBJ2-4; D is uncertain. V was trimmed by 8 bases and J by 1 base, leaving 12 bases between them. Germline V gives CDR1 MNHEY, CDR2 SVGAGI. The CDR3 contains 14 residues.

The rearrangement links TRBV18 to TRBJ1-1, with 9 bases lining up with TRBD1. CDR1 is KGHSH, CDR2 LQKENI, per germline. The CDR3 loop spans 15 amino acids. Trimming at V came to 2 bases and at J to 5 bases, leaving 6 bases not matched to a gene. The CDR3 here is CASSPGGTGQTEAFF. As DNA, the CDR3 is TGTGCCAGCTCACCAGGCGGGACAGGGCAAACTGAAGCTTTCTTT.

This clone was seen more than once but under ten times. The V call is TRBV28, the J call TRBJ1-5, with TRBD1 matching over 12 bases. Germline CDR1 reads MDHEN; CDR2 reads SYDVKM. Losses at the gene ends were 7 bases for V and 2 bases for J; bases not matched to a gene: 9. The CDR3 totals 17 residues. The CDR3 is CASNRDRGLIGNQPQHF. The CDR3 DNA follows: TGTGCCAGCAACCGGGACAGGGGGCTTATTGGCAATCAGCCCCAGCATTTT.

This clone was detected once. The V and J genes are TRBV7-9 and TRBJ2-2, with 7 positions matching TRBD2. The CDR3 contains 15 residues. V was pared by 5 bases and J by 7 bases, with 10 bases of the junction left unmatched. CDR1 is SEHNR, CDR2 FQNEAQ, per germline (reference sequence). The CDR3 bases are TGTGCCAGCAGCCGCGGACTAGGGTTCGACGGGGAGCTGTTTTTT. Protein: CASSRGLGFDGELFF.

V gene TRBV6-5 combines with J gene TRBJ1-2; weak D call: TRBD1 (5 bases). V lost 6 bases to trimming and J lost 7 bases, with 12 bases between them. The CDR3 length is 12 residues. Germline V CDR1 and CDR2: MNHEY, SVGAGI. This CDR3 is CASSPGGAGYTF. CDR3 sequence (DNA): TGTGCCAGCAGCCCGGGGGGAGCTGGCTACACCTTC.

Here the CDR3 reads CASSPQQGGMVNQPQHF. DNA of the CDR3: TGTGCCAGCAGCCCTCAACAGGGGGGAATGGTCAATCAGCCCCAGCATTTT. The chain employs TRBV7-6 and TRBJ1-5, with 8 positions matching TRBD1. V shed 5 bases, J shed 3 bases, and the junction held 12 bases outside the gene matches. Germline CDR1 and CDR2: SGHVS and FNYEAQ. This CDR3 has 17 amino acids.

The V gene is TRBV4-1, the J gene TRBJ2-1; the D call may be TRBD1 or TRBD2 (5 bases each). This CDR3 has 16 amino acids. With 0 bases removed from V and 5 bases from J, the gap between germline ends came to 14 bases. CDR1 and CDR2 from the germline V gene are MGHRA and YSYEKL. CDR3 DNA sequence: TGCGCCAGCAGCCAAGACGGAGAAGGGGAGAACAATGAGCAGTTCTTC. Protein: CASSQDGEGENNEQFF.

The chain joins TRBV4-1 to TRBJ2-7; 10 nucleotides match TRBD1. The germline V gene has CDR1 MGHRA and CDR2 YSYEKL. Unmatched junction bases numbered 8, after V lost 2 bases and J lost 4 bases. This CDR3 region has 16 residues. CDR3 protein: CASSQSTGTGVYEQYF. CDR3 DNA: TGCGCCAGCAGCCAATCTACCGGGACAGGGGTTTACGAGCAGTACTTC.